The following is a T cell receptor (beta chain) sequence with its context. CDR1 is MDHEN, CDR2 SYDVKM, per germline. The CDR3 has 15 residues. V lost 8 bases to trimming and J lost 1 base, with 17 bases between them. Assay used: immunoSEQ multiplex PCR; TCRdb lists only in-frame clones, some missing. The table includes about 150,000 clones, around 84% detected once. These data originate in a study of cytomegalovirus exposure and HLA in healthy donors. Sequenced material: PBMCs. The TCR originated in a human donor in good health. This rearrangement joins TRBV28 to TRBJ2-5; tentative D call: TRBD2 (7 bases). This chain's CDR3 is CASGQLGGAQETQYF. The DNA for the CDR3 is TGTGCCAGCGGCCAATTAGGGGGGGCCCAAGAGACCCAGTACTTC.